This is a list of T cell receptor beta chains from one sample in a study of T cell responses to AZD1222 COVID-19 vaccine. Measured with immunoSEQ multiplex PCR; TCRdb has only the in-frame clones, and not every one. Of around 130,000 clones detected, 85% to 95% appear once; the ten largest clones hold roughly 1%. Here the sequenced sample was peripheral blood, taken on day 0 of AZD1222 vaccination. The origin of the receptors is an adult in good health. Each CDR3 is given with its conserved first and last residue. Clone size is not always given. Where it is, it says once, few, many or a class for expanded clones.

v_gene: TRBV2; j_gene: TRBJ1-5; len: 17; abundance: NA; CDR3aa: CASSGWTGVVGNQPQHF
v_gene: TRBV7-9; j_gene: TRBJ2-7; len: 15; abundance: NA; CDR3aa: CASSHVPQTLYEQYF
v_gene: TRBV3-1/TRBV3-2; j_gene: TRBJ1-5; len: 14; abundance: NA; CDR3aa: CASSQGEDSQPQHF
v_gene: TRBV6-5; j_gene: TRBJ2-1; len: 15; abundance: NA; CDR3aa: CASSYSIQVYNEQFF
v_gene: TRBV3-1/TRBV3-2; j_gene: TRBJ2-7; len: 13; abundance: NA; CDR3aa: CASQGQGKYEQYF
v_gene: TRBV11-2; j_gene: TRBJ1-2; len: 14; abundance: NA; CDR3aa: CASSPPQALYGYTF
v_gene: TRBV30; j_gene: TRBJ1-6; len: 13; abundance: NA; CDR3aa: CAWSVSRNSPLHF
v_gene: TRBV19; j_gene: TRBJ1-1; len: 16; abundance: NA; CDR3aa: CASSPRTGTVNTEAFF
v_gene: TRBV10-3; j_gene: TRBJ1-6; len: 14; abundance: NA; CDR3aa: CAIGAGQDNSPLHF
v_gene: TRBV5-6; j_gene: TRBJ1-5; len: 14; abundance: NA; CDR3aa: CASSFRGADQPQHF
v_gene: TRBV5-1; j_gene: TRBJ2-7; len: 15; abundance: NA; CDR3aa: CASSLMGQGTYEQYF
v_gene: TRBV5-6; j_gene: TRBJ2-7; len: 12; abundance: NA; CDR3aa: CASSLRSYEQYF
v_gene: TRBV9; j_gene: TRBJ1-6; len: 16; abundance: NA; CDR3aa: CASSVAPGQGNSPLHF
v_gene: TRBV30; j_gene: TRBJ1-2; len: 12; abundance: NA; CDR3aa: CAWTNGPYGYTF
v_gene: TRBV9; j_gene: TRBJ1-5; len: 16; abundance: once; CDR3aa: CASSPGGTAANQPQHF
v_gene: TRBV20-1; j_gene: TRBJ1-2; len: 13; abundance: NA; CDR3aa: CSASGGSGYGYTF
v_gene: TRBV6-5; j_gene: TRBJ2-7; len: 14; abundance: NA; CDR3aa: CASSKRGGAYEQYF
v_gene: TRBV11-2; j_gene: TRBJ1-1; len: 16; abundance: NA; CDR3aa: CASSLGRDRGNTEAFF
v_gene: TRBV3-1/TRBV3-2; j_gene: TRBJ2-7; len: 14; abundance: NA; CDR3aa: CASSLRDGGYEQYF
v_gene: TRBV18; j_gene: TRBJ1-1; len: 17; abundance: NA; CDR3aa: CASSRRDSLNSNTEAFF
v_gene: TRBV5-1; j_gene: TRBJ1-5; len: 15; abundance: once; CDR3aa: CASSFVPDQYQPQHF
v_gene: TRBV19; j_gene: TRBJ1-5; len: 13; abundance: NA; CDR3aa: CASSMDRDQPQHF
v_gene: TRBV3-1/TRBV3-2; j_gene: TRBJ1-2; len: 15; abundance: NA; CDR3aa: CASSYGTVNQAGYTF
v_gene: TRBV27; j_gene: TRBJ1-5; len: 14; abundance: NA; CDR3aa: CASREAGGNQPQHF
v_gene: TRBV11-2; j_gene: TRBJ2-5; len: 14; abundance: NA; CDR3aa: CASSLAWGQETQYF
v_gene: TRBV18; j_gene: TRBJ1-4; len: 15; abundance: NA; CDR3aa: CASSKPGQGNEKLFF
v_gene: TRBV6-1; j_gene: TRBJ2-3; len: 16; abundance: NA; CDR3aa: CASSDPGGARADTQYF
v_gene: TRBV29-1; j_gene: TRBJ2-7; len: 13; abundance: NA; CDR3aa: CSVQGGVYYEQYF
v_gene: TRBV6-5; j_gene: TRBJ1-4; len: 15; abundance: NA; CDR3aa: CASTIASTTHEKLFF
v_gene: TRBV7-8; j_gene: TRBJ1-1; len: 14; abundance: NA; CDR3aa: CASTGPTMNTEAFF
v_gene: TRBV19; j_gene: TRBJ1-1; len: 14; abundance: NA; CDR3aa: CASTPSWLTSEAFF
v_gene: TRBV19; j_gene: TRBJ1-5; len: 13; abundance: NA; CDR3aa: CASSSQVPQPQHF
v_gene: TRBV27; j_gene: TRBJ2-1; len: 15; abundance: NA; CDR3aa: CASSLLAGGYNEQFF
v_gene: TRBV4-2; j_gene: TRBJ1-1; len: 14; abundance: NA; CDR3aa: CASSIEGARTEAFF
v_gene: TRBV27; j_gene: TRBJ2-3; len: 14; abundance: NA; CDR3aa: CASSPRRGADTQYF
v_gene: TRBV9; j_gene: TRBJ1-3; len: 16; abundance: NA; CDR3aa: CASSVAPGGGGNTIYF
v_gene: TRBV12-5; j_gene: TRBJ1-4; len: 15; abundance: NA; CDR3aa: CASGLGQVGNEKLFF
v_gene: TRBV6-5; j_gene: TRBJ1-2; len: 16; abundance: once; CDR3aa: CASSYLLPGQGGGYTF
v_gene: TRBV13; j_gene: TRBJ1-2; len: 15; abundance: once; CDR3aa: CASSPAGQGYYGYTF
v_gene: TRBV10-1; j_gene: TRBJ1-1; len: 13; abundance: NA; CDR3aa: CASSESGGREAFF